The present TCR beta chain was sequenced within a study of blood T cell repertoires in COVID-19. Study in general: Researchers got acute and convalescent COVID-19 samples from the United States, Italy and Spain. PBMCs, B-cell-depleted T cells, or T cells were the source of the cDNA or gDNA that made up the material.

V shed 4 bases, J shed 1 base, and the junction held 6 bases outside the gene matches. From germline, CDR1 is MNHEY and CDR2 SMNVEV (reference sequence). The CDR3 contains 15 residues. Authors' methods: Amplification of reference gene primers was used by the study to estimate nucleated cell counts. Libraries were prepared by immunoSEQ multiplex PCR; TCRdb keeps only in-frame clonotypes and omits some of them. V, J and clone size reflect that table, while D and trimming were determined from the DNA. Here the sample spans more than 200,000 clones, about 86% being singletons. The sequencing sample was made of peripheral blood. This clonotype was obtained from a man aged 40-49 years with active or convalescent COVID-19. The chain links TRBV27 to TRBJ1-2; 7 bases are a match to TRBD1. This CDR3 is CASSSHGTVNYGYTF. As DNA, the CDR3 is TGTGCCAGCAGTTCCCACGGGACAGTTAACTATGGCTACACCTTC.